Sequencing of this T cell receptor beta chain was carried out in a study of blood T cell repertoires in COVID-19. Study-wide context: COVID-19 samples from acute and convalescent phases originated in the United States, Italy and Spain. T cells, B-cell-depleted T cells, or PBMCs supplied cDNA or gDNA.

The CDR3 loop spans 14 amino acids. CDR1 and CDR2 from the germline V gene are KGHDR and SFDVKD. V shed 2 bases, J shed 1 base, and the junction held 1 base outside the gene matches. Clones were read by immunoSEQ multiplex PCR, and TCRdb kept only the in-frame ones, dropping some. Of roughly 150,000 clones listed, around 84% are singletons. The sequence was collected from a woman in her 50s in a cohort sampled during active or convalescent COVID-19. The rearrangement joins TRBV24-1 to TRBJ2-7, with TRBD1 identical over 7 bases. The material sequenced was peripheral blood. The CDR3 is CATSDSGQSYEQYF. The DNA for the CDR3 is TGTGCCACCAGTGATTCGGGACAGTCCTACGAGCAGTACTTC.